These T cell receptor beta chains were read from a single sample in a study of identifying expanded T cells in peripheral blood. Sequencing was performed with immunoSEQ multiplex PCR; in TCRdb, only in-frame clones are kept and a portion is missing. The table has about 100,000 clones, roughly 90% seen once; the top ten hold about 4%. The source material was blood. The receptors derive from a person between 18 and 75 years old in good health. Both conserved end residues are part of each CDR3. Clone sizes are given selectively: once, few, many, or a class where the clone is expanded.

size,V,J,CDR3
.,TRBV6-5,TRBJ1-5,CASSYSENQPQHF
.,TRBV5-1,TRBJ2-5,CASSSGTSKETQYF
.,TRBV30,TRBJ1-6,CAWSVEGARVPLHF
.,TRBV28,TRBJ2-1,CASSNGTGGYNEQFF
.,TRBV11-1,TRBJ1-1,CASSLGDRVYRDTEAFF
once,TRBV7-2,TRBJ2-3,CASSLQSTDTQYF
.,TRBV4-1,TRBJ2-5,CASSPSGGRQTQYF
.,TRBV5-4,TRBJ1-1,CASSLKRNTEAFF
.,TRBV9,TRBJ2-1,CASSVGQVTYNEQFF
.,TRBV5-6,TRBJ1-3,CASRLGRSGNTIYF
.,TRBV30,TRBJ1-6,CAWRNERTGSTPLHF
.,TRBV6-5,TRBJ1-6,CASSWRQGASPLHF
.,TRBV6-6,TRBJ2-6,CASSYGGTGANVLTF
.,TRBV28,TRBJ2-1,CASSRSSGFLSYNEQFF
.,TRBV6-1,TRBJ1-1,CASSATGLNTEAFF
.,TRBV18,TRBJ2-3,CASSPPGTGVISDTQYF
.,TRBV2,TRBJ2-2,CASSELGGADTGELFF
.,TRBV28,TRBJ1-2,CASSFRTGDGYTF
medium-sized,TRBV6-6,TRBJ1-5,CASRQGVNQPQHF
.,TRBV28,TRBJ2-6,CASSPRGQAGANVLTF
.,TRBV18,TRBJ2-1,CASSPVPSSYNEQFF
.,TRBV11-2,TRBJ2-1,CASSSLRGVGEQFF
.,TRBV5-1,TRBJ1-2,CASSFSPENYGYTF
.,TRBV23-1,TRBJ2-7,CASSQRGTGFTYEQYF
medium-sized,TRBV5-1,TRBJ2-2,CASSNQVDRVTGELFF
.,TRBV25-1,TRBJ2-1,CASSSGASSGEQFF
.,TRBV19,TRBJ1-5,CASRTGTAGNQPQHF
.,TRBV28,TRBJ1-2,CASSIDLRGSYGYTF
.,TRBV27,TRBJ2-3,CASSPYGTSGRGTDTQYF
.,TRBV15,TRBJ2-7,CATSRDRVGSYEQYF
.,TRBV25-1,TRBJ1-1,CASEDREGKIYTEAFF
.,TRBV28,TRBJ1-4,CASRPGAGGAAAKKLFF
.,TRBV28,TRBJ1-4,CASSLDEEKLFF
.,TRBV10-3,TRBJ2-3,CAISESGQGTDTQYF
.,TRBV19,TRBJ1-6,CASSIGQAGNSPLHF
.,TRBV7-9,TRBJ2-2,CASSPPQELFF
.,TRBV4-3,TRBJ1-1,CASSQRGEAEAFF
.,TRBV7-2,TRBJ2-7,CASSFDQSDNYEQYF
.,TRBV7-2,TRBJ1-1,CASSLFRDTEAFF
.,TRBV10-3,TRBJ2-3,CAIKEGLADSRDTQYF
.,TRBV28,TRBJ1-3,CASSDVTDSGNTIYF
few,TRBV9,TRBJ1-5,CASSVDHTPNQPQHF
.,TRBV30,TRBJ2-7,CAWSVQGWGGDEQYF
.,TRBV6-1,TRBJ2-3,CASSDEIGTGGTDTQYF
.,TRBV19,TRBJ2-7,CASSDRPSYEQYF
.,TRBV5-1,TRBJ2-7,CASANGHRPYEQYF
.,TRBV2,TRBJ1-1,CASSYRGLNTEAFF
.,TRBV28,TRBJ2-7,CASSLKGADEQYF
.,TRBV18,TRBJ2-2,CASSPPTGANTGELFF
.,TRBV7-9,TRBJ2-2,CASSLPRTGQNTGELFF
.,TRBV4-1,TRBJ2-1,CASSQAGQGVNEQFF
medium-sized,TRBV7-9,TRBJ2-7,CASSLFLGQGDSEQYF